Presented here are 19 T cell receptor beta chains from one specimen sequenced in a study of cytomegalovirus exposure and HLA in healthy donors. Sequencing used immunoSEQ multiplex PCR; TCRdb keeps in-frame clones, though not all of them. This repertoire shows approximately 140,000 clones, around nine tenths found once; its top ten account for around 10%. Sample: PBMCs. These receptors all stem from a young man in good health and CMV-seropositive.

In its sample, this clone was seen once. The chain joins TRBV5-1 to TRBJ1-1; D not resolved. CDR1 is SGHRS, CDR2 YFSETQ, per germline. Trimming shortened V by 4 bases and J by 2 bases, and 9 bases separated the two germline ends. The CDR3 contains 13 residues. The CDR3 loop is CASSVGVNTEAFF. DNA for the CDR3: TGCGCCAGCAGCGTGGGCGTTAACACTGAAGCTTTCTTT.

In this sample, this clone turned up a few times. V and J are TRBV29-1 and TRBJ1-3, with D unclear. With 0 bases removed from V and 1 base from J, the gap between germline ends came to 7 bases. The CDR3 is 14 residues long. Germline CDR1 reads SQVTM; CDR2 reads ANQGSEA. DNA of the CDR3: TGCAGCGTTGAAGAAAACAATTCTGGAAACACCATATATTTT. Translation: CSVEENNSGNTIYF.

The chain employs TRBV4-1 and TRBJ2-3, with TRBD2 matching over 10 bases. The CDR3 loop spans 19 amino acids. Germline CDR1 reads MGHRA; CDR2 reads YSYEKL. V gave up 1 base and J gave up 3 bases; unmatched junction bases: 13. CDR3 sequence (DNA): TGCGCCAGCAGCCAAGTGGGGCTAGGGGTAGCGGGAGGAACAGATACGCAGTATTTT. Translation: CASSQVGLGVAGGTDTQYF.

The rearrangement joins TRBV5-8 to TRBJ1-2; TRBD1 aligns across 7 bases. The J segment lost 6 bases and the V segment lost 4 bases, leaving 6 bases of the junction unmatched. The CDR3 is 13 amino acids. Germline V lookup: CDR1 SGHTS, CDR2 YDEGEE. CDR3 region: CASSRTGLNGYTF. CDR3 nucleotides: TGTGCCAGCAGCCGGACAGGTCTTAATGGCTACACCTTC.

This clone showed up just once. The CDR3 sequence: CASSLLRGDRDEQFF. For the CDR3, the DNA is TGCGCCAGCAGCTTACTGCGGGGGGATAGGGATGAGCAGTTCTTC. This chain joins TRBV5-1 and TRBJ2-1; 8 positions agree with TRBD2. With 2 bases clipped from V and 8 bases from J, the junction kept 9 bases outside the gene matches. There are 15 residues in the CDR3. Germline CDR1 reads SGHRS; CDR2 reads YFSETQ.

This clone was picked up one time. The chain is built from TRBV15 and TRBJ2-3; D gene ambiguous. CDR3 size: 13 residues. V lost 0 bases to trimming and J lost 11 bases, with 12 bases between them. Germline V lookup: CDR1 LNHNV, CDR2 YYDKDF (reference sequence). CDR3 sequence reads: CATSRDPTEWQYF. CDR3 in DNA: TGTGCCACCAGCAGAGACCCGACTGAATGGCAGTATTTT. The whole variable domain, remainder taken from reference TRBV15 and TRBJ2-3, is DAMVIQNPRYQVTQFGKPVTLSCSQTLNHNVMYWYQQKSSQAPKLLFHYYDKDFNNEADTPDNFQSRRPNTSFCFLDIRSPGLGDTAMYLCATSRDPTEWQYFGPGTRLTVL.

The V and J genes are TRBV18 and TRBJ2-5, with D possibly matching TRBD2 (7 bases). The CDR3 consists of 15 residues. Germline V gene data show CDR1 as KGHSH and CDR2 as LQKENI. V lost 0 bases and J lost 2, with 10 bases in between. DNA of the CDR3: TGTGCCAGCTCACCACCGGGGGGGCAACAAGAGACCCAGTACTTC. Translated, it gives CASSPPGGQQETQYF.

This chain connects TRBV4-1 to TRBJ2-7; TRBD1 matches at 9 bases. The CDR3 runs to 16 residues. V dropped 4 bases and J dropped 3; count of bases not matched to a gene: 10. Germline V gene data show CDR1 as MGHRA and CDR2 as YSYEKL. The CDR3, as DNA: TGCGCCAGCAGCCCCCAGAGCAACAGGGGGCTCTACGAGCAGTACTTC. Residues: CASSPQSNRGLYEQYF.

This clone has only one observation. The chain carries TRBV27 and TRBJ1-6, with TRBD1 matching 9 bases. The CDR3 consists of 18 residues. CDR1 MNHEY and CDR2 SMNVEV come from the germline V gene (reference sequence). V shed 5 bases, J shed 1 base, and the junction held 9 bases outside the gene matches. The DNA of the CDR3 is TGTGCCAGCAGTATTACAGGGGGCCCACTGTCCTATAATTCACCCCTCCACTTT. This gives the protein CASSITGGPLSYNSPLHF.

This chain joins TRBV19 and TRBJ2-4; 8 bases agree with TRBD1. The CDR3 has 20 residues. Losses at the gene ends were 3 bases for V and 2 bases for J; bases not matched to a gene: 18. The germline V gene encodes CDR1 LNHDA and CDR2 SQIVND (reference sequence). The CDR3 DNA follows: TGTGCCAGTAGTATTCAAAATCCCCCGGGACAGGTAAAGTCCAAAAACATTCAGTACTTC. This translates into CASSIQNPPGQVKSKNIQYF.

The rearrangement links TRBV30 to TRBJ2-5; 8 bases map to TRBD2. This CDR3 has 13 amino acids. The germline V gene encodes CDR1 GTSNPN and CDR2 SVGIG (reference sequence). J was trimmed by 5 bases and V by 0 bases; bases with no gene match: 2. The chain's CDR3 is CAWSVLAEETQYF. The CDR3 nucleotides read TGTGCCTGGAGTGTACTAGCGGAGGAGACCCAGTACTTC.

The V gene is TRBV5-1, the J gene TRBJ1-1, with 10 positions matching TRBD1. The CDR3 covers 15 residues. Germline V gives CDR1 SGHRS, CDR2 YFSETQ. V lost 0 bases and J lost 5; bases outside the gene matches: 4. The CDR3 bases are TGCGCCAGCAGCTTGGGACAGGGGGCGGTAACTGAAGCTTTCTTT. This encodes CASSLGQGAVTEAFF.

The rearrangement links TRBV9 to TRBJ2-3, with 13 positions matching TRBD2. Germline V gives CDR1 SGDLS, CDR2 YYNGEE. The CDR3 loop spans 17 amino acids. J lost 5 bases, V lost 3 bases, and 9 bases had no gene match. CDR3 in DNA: TGTGCCAGCAGCGCCACGGGACTAGCGGGGTTCCTAGATACGCAGTATTTT. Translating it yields CASSATGLAGFLDTQYF.

In nucleotides, the CDR3 is TGTGCCAGCACCCTCGGGGCGGGGGCTAACTATGGCTACACCTTC. Residues: CASTLGAGANYGYTF. This chain joins TRBV5-4 and TRBJ1-2; the D gene is possibly TRBD1 (5 bases). V gave up 6 bases and J gave up 0 bases, with 15 bases separating them. CDR1 and CDR2 from the germline V gene are SGHNT and YYREEE (reference sequence). There are 15 residues in the CDR3.

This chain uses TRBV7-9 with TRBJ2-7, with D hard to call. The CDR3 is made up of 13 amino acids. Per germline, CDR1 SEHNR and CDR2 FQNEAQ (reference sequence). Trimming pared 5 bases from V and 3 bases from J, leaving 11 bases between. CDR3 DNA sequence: TGTGCCAGCAGCCTCTCCATAGACTACGAGCAGTACTTC. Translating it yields CASSLSIDYEQYF.

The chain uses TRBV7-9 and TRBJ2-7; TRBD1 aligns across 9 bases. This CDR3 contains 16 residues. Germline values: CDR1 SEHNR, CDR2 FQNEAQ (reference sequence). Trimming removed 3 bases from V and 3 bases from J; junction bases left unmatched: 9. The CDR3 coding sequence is TGTGCCAGCAGCTTTGTTGGGACAGGGAGAGACTACGAGCAGTACTTC. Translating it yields CASSFVGTGRDYEQYF. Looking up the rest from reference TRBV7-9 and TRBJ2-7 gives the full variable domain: DTGVSQNPRHKITKRGQNVTFRCDPISEHNRLYWYRQTLGQGPEFLTYFQNEAQLEKSRLLSDRFSAERPKGSFSTLEIQRTEQGDSAMYLCASSFVGTGRDYEQYFGPGTRLTVT.

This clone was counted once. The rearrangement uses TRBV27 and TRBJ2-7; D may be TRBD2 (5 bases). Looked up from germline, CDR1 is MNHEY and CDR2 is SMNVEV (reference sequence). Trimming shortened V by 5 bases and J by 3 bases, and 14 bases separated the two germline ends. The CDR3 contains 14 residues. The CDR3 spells CASSPQLRDYEQYF. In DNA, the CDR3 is TGTGCCAGCAGTCCTCAGCTCCGGGACTACGAGCAGTACTTC.

CDR3 in amino acids: CASSNKYSNQPQHF. CDR3 bases: TGTGCCAGCAGTAATAAATATAGCAATCAGCCCCAGCATTTT. V and J are TRBV2 and TRBJ1-5, with D unclear. Germline lookup yields CDR1 SNHLY and CDR2 FYNNEI. The CDR3 loop spans 14 amino acids. Trimming took off 5 bases at V and 0 bases at J, with 8 bases between the two ends.

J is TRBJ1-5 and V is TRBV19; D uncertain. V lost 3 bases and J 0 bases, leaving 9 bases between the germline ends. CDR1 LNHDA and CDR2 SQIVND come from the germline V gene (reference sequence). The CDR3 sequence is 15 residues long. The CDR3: CASSIYLNSNQPQHF. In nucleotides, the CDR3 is TGTGCCAGTAGTATTTACCTAAATAGCAATCAGCCCCAGCATTTT.